This TCR beta chain was retrieved from a study of patients and donors after allogeneic stem cell transplantation. The CDR3 runs to 14 residues. The V gene end was trimmed by 5 bases and the J gene end by 11 bases; junction bases not matched to a gene: 7. Germline V gene lookup returns CDR1 MNHEY and CDR2 SVGEGT. TCRdb recomputed calls from the RT-PCR reads with MiXCR, one row per CDR3 protein. The repertoire consists of roughly 960,000 distinct CDR3 sequences, with approximately 19% occurring once and the leading ten covering 5% to 6.5%. Sequenced material: blood, either unsorted or a sorted T cell fraction (not recorded which). The rearrangement links TRBV6-2 or TRBV6-3 to TRBJ1-6, with TRBD1 matching over 9 bases. The sequence was collected from a human donor who was either an allogeneic HSCT recipient or a stem cell or donor lymphocyte infusion donor (not recorded which). It is not recorded whose cells these are; they may come from a transplant donor. The CDR3 sequence is CASSETGGPAPLHF. CDR3 nucleotides: TGTGCCAGCAGTGAAACAGGGGGCCCGGCACCCCTCCACTTT.